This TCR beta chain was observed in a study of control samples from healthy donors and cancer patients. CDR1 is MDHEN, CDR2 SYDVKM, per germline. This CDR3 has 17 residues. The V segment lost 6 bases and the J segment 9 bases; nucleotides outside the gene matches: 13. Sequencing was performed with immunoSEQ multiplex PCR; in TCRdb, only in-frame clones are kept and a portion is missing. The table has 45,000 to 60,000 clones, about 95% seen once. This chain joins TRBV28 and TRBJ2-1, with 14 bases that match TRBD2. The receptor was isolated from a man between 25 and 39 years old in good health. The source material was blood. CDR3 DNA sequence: TGTGCCAGCAGCTCTATTATAGGGACTAGCGGGAGCGGTGAGCAGTTCTTC. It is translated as CASSSIIGTSGSGEQFF.